These 30 T cell receptor beta chains originate from one sample sequenced in a study of blood T cells in healthy people across ages. A second PCR, run for roughly 7 to 11 cycles, used a sample-barcoded 5' primer plus a J-beta primer mix. TCRdb reprocessed the 5' RACE reads with MiXCR, giving one entry per CDR3 protein. This sample has hundreds of thousands of distinct CDR3 sequences, with about 30% found just once. Sequencing input: blood. The receptors originated from an elderly woman in good health.

J is TRBJ2-1 and V is TRBV30, with 11 bases matching TRBD2. J lost 8 bases, V lost 0 bases, and 6 bases had no gene match. The germline gives CDR1 GTSNPN, CDR2 SVGIG (reference sequence). CDR3 length: 15 residues. The CDR3 loop is CAWSVPSGGYDEQFF. Here the CDR3 DNA reads TGTGCCTGGAGTGTTCCTAGCGGGGGGTACGATGAGCAGTTCTTC.

This clonotype occurred many times. The rearrangement links TRBV20-1 to TRBJ2-5; the D is unclear. The V gene lost 2 bases and the J gene lost 1 base, with 5 bases spanning the gap. The germline CDR1 and CDR2 sequences are DFQATT and SNEGSKA (reference sequence). The CDR3 is 12 amino acids. CDR3 nucleotide sequence: TGCAGTGCTAGAACAGTCCAAGAGACCCAGTACTTC. This translates into CSARTVQETQYF.

The rearrangement links TRBV6-5 to TRBJ1-2; D uncertain. Trimming cost V 2 bases and J 8 bases, with 12 bases left between them. Germline V gene sequence: CDR1 MNHEY, CDR2 SVGAGI. There are 13 residues in the CDR3. This CDR3 reads CASSYEKGRGYTF. The DNA for the CDR3 is TGTGCCAGCAGTTACGAAAAGGGCCGAGGCTACACCTTC.

There are a few counts of this clonotype. Possible read error: a much larger clone is one base away. The chain joins TRBV7-9 to TRBJ2-1; TRBD1 is a possible D gene (5 bases). The ends were cut back, 5 bases at V and 10 bases at J, with 15 bases in the middle. The CDR3 consists of 13 residues. CDR1 SEHNR and CDR2 FQNEAQ come from the germline V gene (reference sequence). The CDR3 nucleotides are TGTGCCAGCAGCGGGATCCAGAAGGGGGAGCAGTTCTTC. It is translated as CASSGIQKGEQFF.

The chain is built from TRBV9 and TRBJ1-3, with D hard to call. V was cut by 1 base and J by 0 bases, with 8 bases left in between. This CDR3 region has 15 residues. Germline loops: CDR1 SGDLS, CDR2 YYNGEE. As DNA, the CDR3 is TGTGCCAGCAGCGTAACCCATTCCTCTGGAAACACCATATATTTT. It codes for CASSVTHSSGNTIYF.

This clonotype was found a few times. The genes are TRBV7-9 and TRBJ1-2; 8 positions agree with TRBD1. In germline, CDR1 is SEHNR, CDR2 FQNEAQ (reference sequence). V was clipped by 5 bases and J by 7 bases; unmatched bases: 12. The CDR3 spans 15 residues. CDR3 bases: TGTGCCAGCAGCCTTAAGACAGGGGATTACGGTGGCTACACCTTC. The encoded protein is CASSLKTGDYGGYTF.

The rearrangement joins TRBV3-1 to TRBJ2-2; D unclear. V lost 3 bases to trimming and J lost 6 bases, with 14 bases between them. Germline V gives CDR1 LGHDT, CDR2 YNNKEL (reference sequence). The CDR3 sequence is 15 residues long. The CDR3 DNA is TGTGCCAGCAGCCACCACTCCAGGTACGCCGGGGAGCTGTTTTTT. This encodes CASSHHSRYAGELFF.

This clonotype was observed many times. The V and J genes are TRBV7-2 and TRBJ2-3; the D gene is possibly TRBD2 (5 bases). In germline, CDR1 is SGHTA, CDR2 FQGNSA. The CDR3 is 14 residues long. Trimming shortened V by 5 bases and J by 6 bases, and 15 bases separated the two germline ends. The CDR3 protein is CASSRGRVEDTQYF. As DNA, the CDR3 is TGTGCCAGCAGCCGGGGTCGGGTTGAGGATACGCAGTATTTT.

In regard to this clonotype: This may stem from a read error, because a much larger clone lies one nucleotide away. The rearrangement uses TRBV6-2 or TRBV6-3 and TRBJ2-6, with D maybe TRBD2 (6 bases). Germline values: CDR1 MNHEY, CDR2 SVGEGT. The CDR3 is made up of 16 amino acids. The CDR3 reads CASNGGPNSGANVRTF. For the CDR3, the DNA is TGTGCCAGCAACGGGGGACCCAACTCTGGGGCCAACGTCCGGACTTTC.

This clonotype has ten or more counts. The chain recombines TRBV7-6 with TRBJ2-7, with TRBD1 matching over 8 bases. After removal of 5 bases from V and 6 bases from J, the junction contained 12 bases not matched to a gene. CDR1 is SGHVS and CDR2 is FNYEAQ in the germline V gene. The CDR3 contains 15 residues. The DNA of the CDR3 is TGTGCCAGCAGCCCGGATCCGGGACAGGCGCGCGAGCAGTACTTC. It codes for CASSPDPGQAREQYF.

This clonotype was seen repeatedly, ten times or more. This chain uses TRBV10-3 with TRBJ2-1, with unresolved D. The ends were cut back, 3 bases at V and 3 bases at J, with 12 bases in the middle. This CDR3 is 15 amino acids long. CDR1 ENHRY and CDR2 SYGVKD come from the germline V gene. The CDR3 sequence is CAISDPGLIYNEQFF. CDR3 DNA: TGTGCCATCAGTGACCCCGGGCTAATCTACAATGAGCAGTTCTTC.

This clonotype was picked up many times. The rearrangement uses TRBV13 and TRBJ2-7; 11 bases fit TRBD2. V was clipped by 5 bases and J by 2 bases; unmatched bases: 8. In germline, CDR1 is PRHDT, CDR2 FYEKMQ (reference sequence). The CDR3 spans 16 residues. The CDR3 region is CASSKLLAGVTYEQYF. The CDR3 DNA sequence: TGTGCCAGCAGCAAATTACTAGCGGGGGTTACCTACGAGCAGTACTTC.

The chain is built from TRBV5-1 and TRBJ2-7, with D uncertain. The CDR3 is made up of 14 amino acids. V gave up 3 bases and J gave up 5 bases, with 15 bases separating them. Germline V gives CDR1 SGHRS, CDR2 YFSETQ. The CDR3: CASSSEELGHEQYF. The DNA of the CDR3 is TGCGCCAGCAGCTCGGAAGAACTCGGCCACGAGCAGTACTTC.

This clonotype was found many times. The V gene is TRBV27, the J gene TRBJ2-4; 11 nucleotides align to TRBD1. The DNA end lines up better with TRBJ2-7; the J call may be wrong. Per the germline V gene, CDR1 is MNHEY and CDR2 is SMNVEV (reference sequence). The CDR3 is 17 residues long. Written as DNA, the CDR3 is TGTGCCAGCAGTTTATTGGGTATAGGACAGGGGGCTGGCGAGCAGTACTTC. It translates to CASSLLGIGQGAGEQYF.

This clonotype was detected many times. The chain couples TRBV10-3 to TRBJ2-5; D not resolved. The CDR3 consists of 12 residues. Per germline, CDR1 ENHRY and CDR2 SYGVKD. V lost 5 bases, J lost 0 bases, and 4 bases lay in between. Here the CDR3 DNA reads TGTGCCATCAGTCGGTACCAAGAGACCCAGTACTTC. Translating gives CAISRYQETQYF.

The V gene is TRBV18, the J gene TRBJ2-2, with D tentatively TRBD1 (7 bases). CDR1 is KGHSH and CDR2 is LQKENI in the germline V gene. The V end lost 0 bases, the J end lost 3 bases, and 11 bases lay between the germline ends. CDR3 length: 16 amino acids. In DNA, the CDR3 is TGTGCCAGCTCACCACCCGGCAGGGGGGACACCGGGGAGCTGTTTTTT. Translation gives CASSPPGRGDTGELFF.

The J gene is TRBJ2-1, the V gene TRBV5-1, with a possible D match to TRBD1 (6 bases). Trimming shortened V by 0 bases and J by 12 bases, and 10 bases separated the two germline ends. Germline-derived CDR1 and CDR2 are SGHRS and YFSETQ. The CDR3 has 12 residues. The CDR3 sequence is CASSLDRVRQFF. In DNA form, the CDR3 reads TGCGCCAGCAGCTTGGACAGGGTTCGGCAGTTCTTC.

On this clonotype: The junction shows a germline mismatch at one end, possibly a read error. The chain joins TRBV5-1 to TRBJ2-2, with a tentative D call TRBD2 (5 bases). Germline assignment: CDR1 SGHRS and CDR2 YFSETQ. The CDR3 runs to 16 residues. In nucleotides, the CDR3 is TGCGCCAGCAGCTTTCGACCCTTACTGGGCACCGGGGAGCGGTTTTTT. This encodes CASSFRPLLGTGERFF.

This clonotype was seen more than once but under ten times. This chain joins TRBV28 and TRBJ2-5; 7 bases line up with TRBD1. V lost 7 bases and J lost 4; bases outside the gene matches: 6. The CDR3 contains 13 residues. CDR1 is MDHEN, CDR2 SYDVKM, per germline. The CDR3 region has the DNA TGTGCCAGCAACCTGACAGGGCGAGAGACCCAGTACTTC. Residues: CASNLTGRETQYF.

The chain is built from TRBV29-1 and TRBJ1-2; 9 bases fit TRBD1. In germline, CDR1 is SQVTM, CDR2 ANQGSEA. This CDR3 region has 15 residues. V shed 7 bases and J 6 bases; nucleotides not matched to a gene: 15. CDR3 nucleotides: TGCAGCGCCGATGAATTGGACAGGGGAGGGGATGGCTACACCTTC. As protein: CSADELDRGGDGYTF.

The chain recombines TRBV6-2 or TRBV6-3 with TRBJ1-6; 7 nucleotides line up with TRBD1. Germline V gene lookup returns CDR1 MNHEY and CDR2 SVGEGT. This CDR3 has 16 amino acids. V shed 5 bases, J shed 7 bases, and the junction held 11 bases outside the gene matches. DNA of the CDR3: TGTGCCAGCAGTCCCACTACGACAGGGCGCAATTCACCCCTCCACTTT. This codes for CASSPTTTGRNSPLHF.

The V and J genes are TRBV4-3 and TRBJ2-2; D not certain. The CDR3 extends over 16 amino acids. Germline loops: CDR1 LGHNA, CDR2 YSLEER. V was clipped by 0 bases and J by 0 bases, with 8 bases between them. This CDR3 reads CASSQEPSANTGELFF. CDR3 sequence (DNA): TGCGCCAGCAGCCAAGAACCCAGCGCGAACACCGGGGAGCTGTTTTTT.

The V and J genes are TRBV12-5 and TRBJ1-3; D unclear. The V gene lost 6 bases and the J gene lost 2 bases, with 11 bases spanning the gap. Germline V lookup: CDR1 LGHNT, CDR2 FRNRAP. The CDR3 consists of 14 residues. The CDR3 region is CASGPAVTGNTIYF. CDR3 DNA: TGTGCTAGTGGCCCGGCGGTGACTGGAAACACCATATATTTT.

The genes are TRBV5-6 and TRBJ2-7; no firm D call. This CDR3 is 11 amino acids long. Per germline, CDR1 SGHDT and CDR2 YYEEEE. Trimming took off 1 base at V and 10 bases at J, with 9 bases between the two ends. The CDR3 DNA is TGTGCCAGCAGCTTGTCGGACCGCCAGTACTTC. Translated: CASSLSDRQYF.

The chain is built from TRBV7-9 and TRBJ1-1; weak D call: TRBD1 (5 bases). The germline CDR1 and CDR2 sequences are SEHNR and FQNEAQ (reference sequence). Trimming took 6 bases from V and 0 from J, leaving 11 bases between them. The CDR3 loop spans 14 amino acids. CDR3 sequence (DNA): TGTGCCAGCAGTTCACAGGTGGTGAACACTGAAGCTTTCTTT. Translating gives CASSSQVVNTEAFF.

This clonotype was counted many times. CDR3 in amino acids: CASSSSRQGWIQPQHF. For the CDR3, the DNA is TGTGCCAGCAGCTCAAGCAGACAGGGGTGGATTCAGCCCCAGCATTTT. The V gene is TRBV7-2, the J gene TRBJ1-5; 8 nucleotides agree with TRBD1. CDR3 length: 16 residues. Per the germline V gene, CDR1 is SGHTA and CDR2 is FQGNSA. V lost 4 bases, J lost 6 bases, and 11 bases stayed unmatched.

The rearrangement uses TRBV15 and TRBJ1-5; D not certain. This CDR3 is built from 14 residues. Per germline, CDR1 LNHNV and CDR2 YYDKDF (reference sequence). V gave up 1 base and J gave up 7 bases, with 11 bases separating them. CDR3 amino acids: CATSRGSFTQPQHF. CDR3 nucleotides: TGTGCCACCAGCAGAGGCAGTTTCACCCAGCCCCAGCATTTT. The entire variable domain, with the rest obtained from reference TRBV15 and TRBJ1-5, is as follows: DAMVIQNPRYQVTQFGKPVTLSCSQTLNHNVMYWYQQKSSQAPKLLFHYYDKDFNNEADTPDNFQSRRPNTSFCFLDIRSPGLGDTAMYLCATSRGSFTQPQHFGDGTRLSIL.

In its sample, this clonotype was seen many times. This chain connects TRBV20-1 to TRBJ2-3, with D perhaps TRBD2 (7 bases). Germline loops: CDR1 DFQATT, CDR2 SNEGSKA (reference sequence). The V and J ends lost 3 bases and 0 bases respectively, with 19 bases between them. CDR3 length: 17 residues. The CDR3 sequence: CSASRRGLTSSTDTQYF. In nucleotides, the CDR3 is TGCAGTGCTAGTCGGCGGGGGCTGACTTCCAGCACAGATACGCAGTATTTT.

This clonotype was observed a single time. Possible read error: a much larger clone is one base away. A read error is likely, as this CDR3 ends without the conserved phenylalanine or tryptophan. The gene calls are TRBV7-2 and TRBJ2-7; 8 bases line up with TRBD1. The CDR3 is 16 amino acids. Trimming took 4 bases from V and 2 from J; bases not matched to a gene: 10. Per the germline V gene, CDR1 is SGHTA and CDR2 is FQGNSA. CDR3 nucleotide sequence: TGTGCCAGCAGCTCCAGAGGACAGGGTAACACCTACGAGCAGTACCTC. Its protein is CASSSRGQGNTYEQYL.

Ten or more counts support this clonotype. The rearrangement uses TRBV7-2 and TRBJ1-2; D unclear. V was cut by 5 bases and J by 0 bases, with 4 bases left in between. This CDR3 contains 12 residues. Germline CDR1 and CDR2: SGHTA and FQGNSA. CDR3 nucleotide sequence: TGTGCCAGCAGCCATTCTAACTATGGCTACACCTTC. As protein: CASSHSNYGYTF.